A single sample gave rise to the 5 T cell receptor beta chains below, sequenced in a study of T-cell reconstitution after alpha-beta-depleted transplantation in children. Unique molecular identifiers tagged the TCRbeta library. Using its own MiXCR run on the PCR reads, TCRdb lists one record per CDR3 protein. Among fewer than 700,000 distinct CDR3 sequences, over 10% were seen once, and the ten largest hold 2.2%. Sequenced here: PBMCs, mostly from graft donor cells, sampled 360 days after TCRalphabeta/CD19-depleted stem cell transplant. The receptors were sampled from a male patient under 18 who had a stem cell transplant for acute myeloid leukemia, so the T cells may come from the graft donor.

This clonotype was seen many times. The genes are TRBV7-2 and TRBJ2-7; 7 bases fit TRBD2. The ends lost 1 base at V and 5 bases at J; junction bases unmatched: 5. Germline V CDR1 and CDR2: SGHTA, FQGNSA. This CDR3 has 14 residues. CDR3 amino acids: CASSLGGSRDEQYF. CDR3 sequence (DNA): TGTGCCAGCAGCTTAGGCGGGAGTCGGGACGAGCAGTACTTC.

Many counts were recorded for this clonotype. CDR3 loop: CASSRRTSEGELFF. The DNA for the CDR3 is TGTGCCAGCAGCCGACGGACTAGTGAAGGGGAGCTGTTTTTT. The chain is built from TRBV3-1 and TRBJ2-2; 7 nucleotides align to TRBD2. This CDR3 has 14 amino acids. CDR1 LGHDT and CDR2 YNNKEL come from the germline V gene (reference sequence). V shed 4 bases and J 8 bases; nucleotides not matched to a gene: 7. Using reference TRBV3-1 and TRBJ2-2 for the parts outside the CDR3, the full variable domain is DTAVSQTPKYLVTQMGNDKSIKCEQNLGHDTMYWYKQDSKKFLKIMFSYNNKELIINETVPNRFSPKSPDKAHLNLHINSLELGDSAVYFCASSRRTSEGELFFGEGSRLTVL.

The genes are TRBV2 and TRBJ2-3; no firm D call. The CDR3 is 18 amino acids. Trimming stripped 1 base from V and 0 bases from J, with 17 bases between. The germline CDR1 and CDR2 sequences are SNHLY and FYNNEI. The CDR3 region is CASSEGASIASSTDTQYF. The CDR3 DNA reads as TGTGCCAGCAGTGAAGGAGCGTCGATTGCCTCTAGCACAGATACGCAGTATTTT.

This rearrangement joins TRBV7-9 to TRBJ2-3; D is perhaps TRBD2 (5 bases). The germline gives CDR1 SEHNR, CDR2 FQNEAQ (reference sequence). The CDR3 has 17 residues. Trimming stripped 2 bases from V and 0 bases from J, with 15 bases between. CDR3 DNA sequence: TGTGCCAGCAGCTTATGGTGGGGAGAGCTCAGCACAGATACGCAGTATTTT. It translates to CASSLWWGELSTDTQYF.

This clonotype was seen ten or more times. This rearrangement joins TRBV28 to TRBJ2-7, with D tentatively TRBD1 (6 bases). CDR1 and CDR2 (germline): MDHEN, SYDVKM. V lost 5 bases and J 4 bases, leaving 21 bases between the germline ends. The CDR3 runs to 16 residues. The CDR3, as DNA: TGTGCCAGCAGTCTATCGTCCGACAGGATATTTTACGAGCAGTACTTC. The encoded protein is CASSLSSDRIFYEQYF.